A single sample gave rise to the 9 T cell receptor beta chains below, sequenced in a study of CD8 T cells in ankylosing spondylitis. The study's findings and limits: Made up of under 10 highly homologous variants, a TCR beta motif appeared characteristic of ankylosing spondylitis blood.

TCRdb reprocessed the 5' RACE reads with MiXCR, giving one entry per CDR3 protein. This table holds about 800,000 distinct CDR3 sequences, about an eighth found once. Antigen specificity for these receptors is unknown. The sample taken for sequencing was blood, either unsorted or a sorted T cell fraction (not recorded which). The receptors were gathered from a male donor with ankylosing spondylitis.

The V gene is TRBV20-1, the J gene TRBJ2-1; the match to TRBD2 covers 7 bases. V dropped 6 bases and J dropped 0; count of bases not matched to a gene: 14. Germline CDR1 is DFQATT and CDR2 is SNEGSKA (reference sequence). CDR3 length: 17 amino acids. As DNA, the CDR3 is TGCAGTGCGGGAGGGCTAGCGGCCAGCAGCTCCTACAATGAGCAGTTCTTC. This gives the protein CSAGGLAASSSYNEQFF.

The J gene is TRBJ2-5, the V gene TRBV7-2; tentative D call: TRBD2 (5 bases). The ends were cut back, 5 bases at V and 1 base at J, with 11 bases in the middle. This CDR3 comprises 14 residues. Germline CDR1 is SGHTA and CDR2 is FQGNSA. The CDR3 DNA is TGTGCCAGCAGCCTAAATGAGGGCCAAGAGACCCAGTACTTC. Its protein product is CASSLNEGQETQYF.

Ten or more counts support this clonotype. CDR3 nucleotides: TGTGCCATCAGTGAGCAGCTCGGGCAGAACAATGAGCAGTTCTTC. Amino acids: CAISEQLGQNNEQFF. The chain joins TRBV10-3 to TRBJ2-1; D gene ambiguous. This CDR3 contains 15 residues. V dropped 2 bases and J dropped 5 bases, with 13 bases sitting between them. Looked up from germline, CDR1 is ENHRY and CDR2 is SYGVKD.

There are a few counts of this clonotype. The chain uses TRBV5-1 and TRBJ2-5; 8 bases fit TRBD1. CDR1 SGHRS and CDR2 YFSETQ come from the germline V gene. CDR3 length: 14 amino acids. V lost 3 bases to trimming and J lost 2 bases; unmatched junction nucleotides: 3. This CDR3 reads CASSWRTGQETQYF. In nucleotides, the CDR3 is TGCGCCAGCAGCTGGCGGACAGGGCAAGAGACCCAGTACTTC.

This chain connects TRBV5-1 to TRBJ2-1; 10 nucleotides align to TRBD2. The junction had 3 bases not matched to a gene; V was cut back by 0 bases and J by 6 bases. This CDR3 spans 15 amino acids. Per germline, CDR1 SGHRS and CDR2 YFSETQ. Written as DNA, the CDR3 is TGCGCCAGCAGCTTGGGATCTAGCGGGAGCAATGAGCAGTTCTTC. Its protein is CASSLGSSGSNEQFF.

The gene calls are TRBV27 and TRBJ1-1; TRBD1 matches at 7 bases. After removal of 4 bases from V and 2 bases from J, the junction contained 10 bases not matched to a gene. Germline V gene sequence: CDR1 MNHEY, CDR2 SMNVEV (reference sequence). The CDR3 runs to 16 residues. The CDR3 nucleotides read TGTGCCAGCAGTTCGACAGGGTTGGTCCCCAACACTGAAGCTTTCTTT. Translating gives CASSSTGLVPNTEAFF.

This chain connects TRBV7-2 to TRBJ1-1; TRBD1 agrees at 7 bases. The length of the CDR3 is 16 residues. Germline loops: CDR1 SGHTA, CDR2 FQGNSA. The ends lost 5 bases at V and 2 bases at J; junction bases unmatched: 11. The CDR3 region has the DNA TGTGCCAGCAGCCCCCTTACCAGGACAGGAAACACTGAAGCTTTCTTT. Translated, it gives CASSPLTRTGNTEAFF.

This chain links TRBV5-1 with TRBJ2-5, with a tentative D call TRBD2 (6 bases). The CDR3 extends over 13 amino acids. The V end was cut by 3 bases, the J end by 2 bases, with 8 bases between. CDR1 is SGHRS and CDR2 is YFSETQ in the germline V gene. DNA for the CDR3: TGCGCCAGCAGCTCGGACTATCAAGAGACCCAGTACTTC. Its protein product is CASSSDYQETQYF.

This clonotype was seen a few times. The V gene is TRBV20-1, the J gene TRBJ1-5; 8 bases map to TRBD1. Germline lookup yields CDR1 DFQATT and CDR2 SNEGSKA (reference sequence). CDR3 size: 15 residues. V shed 3 bases and J 5 bases; nucleotides not matched to a gene: 9. The CDR3, as DNA: TGCAGTGCTAGCTCGGACAGGGTGCCCGATCAGCCCCAGCATTTT. It yields the protein CSASSDRVPDQPQHF.